Following are 30 T cell receptor beta chains from one sample sequenced in a study of type 1 regulatory T cells. MiXCR was run by TCRdb on the reads, yielding one entry per CDR3 protein. The sample yields 60,000 to 70,000 distinct CDR3 sequences, about 60% seen once. Which antigens these TCRs recognize remains unknown. Specimen: cultured T cells, either the whole culture or a sorted T cell fraction (not recorded which). The subset: Tr1-enriched cell product generated in vitro against host alloantigens. Receptors were obtained from a human donor in good health.

This rearrangement joins TRBV10-3 to TRBJ2-7, with a weak D call TRBD1 (6 bases). The CDR3 is made up of 14 amino acids. The germline CDR1 and CDR2 sequences are ENHRY and SYGVKD. Deletions cut 8 bases from V and 6 bases from J, with 20 bases between. Written as DNA, the CDR3 is TGTGCCATCGGATGGGACACTGAGGGGTCCGAGCAGTACTTC. Its protein is CAIGWDTEGSEQYF.

V gene TRBV7-3 combines with J gene TRBJ1-1; 7 positions agree with TRBD1. Trimming at V came to 4 bases and at J to 3 bases, leaving 2 bases not matched to a gene. This CDR3 is 13 amino acids long. The germline V gene encodes CDR1 SGHTA and CDR2 FQGTGA. CDR3 in amino acids: CASSSDRDTEAFF. The DNA of the CDR3 is TGTGCCAGCAGCTCCGACAGGGACACTGAAGCTTTCTTT.

V gene TRBV24-1 combines with J gene TRBJ2-5; D is unresolved. V was shortened by 1 base and J by 5 bases, with 4 bases between the two germline ends. The germline V gene has CDR1 KGHDR and CDR2 SFDVKD. There are 12 residues in the CDR3. CDR3 region: CATSDFGETQYF. DNA of the CDR3: TGTGCCACCAGTGATTTTGGTGAGACCCAGTACTTC.

The V call is TRBV20-1, the J call TRBJ2-2; D possibly corresponds to TRBD2 (6 bases). The CDR3 is 16 amino acids. Germline V CDR1 and CDR2: DFQATT, SNEGSKA (reference sequence). V was cut by 1 base and J by 2 bases, with 14 bases left in between. CDR3 region: CSARVGGRQNTGELFF. The CDR3 DNA reads as TGCAGTGCTAGAGTAGGAGGGCGCCAAAACACCGGGGAGCTGTTTTTT.

This clonotype was seen more than once but under ten times. The chain links TRBV7-9 to TRBJ2-5; 10 positions match TRBD1. After removal of 1 base from V and 5 bases from J, the junction contained 1 base not matched to a gene. The CDR3 runs 14 residues. Looked up from germline, CDR1 is SEHNR and CDR2 is FQNEAQ (reference sequence). Written as DNA, the CDR3 is TGTGCCAGCAGCTTAGGGACAGGGGGTGAGACCCAGTACTTC. Its translation: CASSLGTGGETQYF.

In its sample, this clonotype is medium-sized. The V gene is TRBV6-5, the J gene TRBJ2-3; tentatively, D is TRBD2 (5 bases). The germline V gene encodes CDR1 MNHEY and CDR2 SVGAGI. Trimming took 6 bases from V and 7 from J, leaving 20 bases between them. The CDR3 length is 15 residues. For the CDR3, the DNA is TGTGCCAGCAGCTTAACTAGTGCTCTGGAGAATACGCAGTATTTT. This translates into CASSLTSALENTQYF.

The rearrangement links TRBV5-1 to TRBJ2-5, with 7 bases matching TRBD2. With V trimmed by 3 bases and J by 3 bases, 17 bases remained unmatched. Germline CDR1 SGHRS, CDR2 YFSETQ. The CDR3 sequence is 18 residues long. CDR3 loop: CASSSTRRAGINKETQYF. CDR3 nucleotide sequence: TGCGCCAGCAGCTCGACCCGCCGAGCGGGAATCAATAAAGAGACCCAGTACTTC.

The rearrangement uses TRBV2 and TRBJ2-1; D unresolved. V lost 5 bases and J lost 7, with 15 bases in between. In germline, CDR1 is SNHLY, CDR2 FYNNEI. This CDR3 is 14 amino acids long. CDR3 in amino acids: CASSSGSAENEQFF. CDR3 DNA: TGTGCCAGCAGTTCCGGGTCCGCGGAAAATGAGCAGTTCTTC.

The chain uses TRBV20-1 and TRBJ2-7; D is unclear. CDR3 size: 16 residues. CDR1 and CDR2 (germline): DFQATT, SNEGSKA (reference sequence). Trimming took 0 bases from V and 0 from J, leaving 15 bases between them. This chain's CDR3 is CSARDLRTQSSYEQYF. The CDR3 DNA reads as TGCAGTGCTAGAGATCTCAGGACCCAAAGCTCCTACGAGCAGTACTTC.

The chain couples TRBV7-6 to TRBJ2-7, with 11 bases matching TRBD1. Trimming cost V 1 base and J 4 bases; bases outside gene matches: 6. The CDR3 is 16 residues long. Looked up from germline, CDR1 is SGHVS and CDR2 is FNYEAQ. The CDR3 reads CASSLGGTGGLYEQYF. In DNA, the CDR3 is TGTGCCAGCAGCTTAGGGGGGACAGGGGGATTATACGAGCAGTACTTC. Full variable domain (rest looked up from reference TRBV7-6 and TRBJ2-7): GAGVSQSPRYKVTKRGQDVALRCDPISGHVSLYWYRQALGQGPEFLTYFNYEAQQDKSGLPNDRFSAERPEGSISTLTIQRTEQRDSAMYRCASSLGGTGGLYEQYFGPGTRLTVT.

J is TRBJ2-7 and V is TRBV28; 10 nucleotides align to TRBD1. This CDR3 has 15 residues. Trimming at V came to 3 bases and at J to 0 bases, leaving 2 bases not matched to a gene. Germline CDR1 is MDHEN and CDR2 is SYDVKM. The CDR3 DNA sequence: TGTGCCAGCAGTTTCCGGACAGGGGGCTCCTACGAGCAGTACTTC. Protein: CASSFRTGGSYEQYF.

This clonotype was recorded a few times. This chain uses TRBV12-3 or TRBV12-4 with TRBJ2-7; a weak D match, TRBD2 (6 bases). Trimming shortened V by 3 bases and J by 4 bases, and 10 bases separated the two germline ends. The CDR3 runs to 13 residues. The CDR3 loop reads CASSLLGGYEQYF. CDR3 DNA: TGTGCCAGCAGTTTGCTGGGAGGTTACGAGCAGTACTTC.

This clonotype was counted a few times. The V call is TRBV20-1, the J call TRBJ2-7; 7 nucleotides match TRBD2. V shed 4 bases and J 1 base; nucleotides not matched to a gene: 10. The V gene's germline CDR1 is DFQATT and CDR2 SNEGSKA (reference sequence). The CDR3 spans 15 residues. The CDR3 region is CSATPRASGSYEQYF. The CDR3, as DNA: TGCAGTGCTACACCGCGGGCTAGCGGATCCTACGAGCAGTACTTC.

The genes are TRBV18 and TRBJ2-7, with D possibly TRBD2 on 5 matching bases. V lost 3 bases to trimming and J lost 2 bases, with 11 bases between them. Germline loops: CDR1 KGHSH, CDR2 LQKENI. This CDR3 comprises 14 residues. The CDR3 nucleotides read TGTGCCAGCTCACCTTCGGACTCTGCCTACGAGCAGTACTTC. It encodes CASSPSDSAYEQYF.

The chain carries TRBV4-3 and TRBJ2-7; maybe TRBD2 (6 bases). The CDR3 extends over 15 amino acids. V was shortened by 1 base and J by 3 bases, with 13 bases between the two germline ends. Germline V gene lookup returns CDR1 LGHNA and CDR2 YSLEER. The CDR3 nucleotides read TGCGCCAGCAGCCAAGGACTAGACCCTGGCTACGAGCAGTACTTC. As protein: CASSQGLDPGYEQYF.

The V gene is TRBV18, the J gene TRBJ2-1; TRBD2 aligns across 14 bases. Germline V gene sequence: CDR1 KGHSH, CDR2 LQKENI. This CDR3 region has 15 residues. V trimming: 5 bases; J trimming: 7 bases; junction bases outside the gene matches: 4. CDR3: CASSSGTSGGNEQFF. CDR3 nucleotides: TGTGCCAGCTCATCCGGGACTAGCGGGGGAAATGAGCAGTTCTTC. The complete variable domain, with remaining parts taken from reference TRBV18 and TRBJ2-1, reads NAGVMQNPRHLVRRRGQEARLRCSPMKGHSHVYWYRQLPEEGLKFMVYLQKENIIDESGMPKERFSAEFPKEGPSILRIQQVVRGDSAAYFCASSSGTSGGNEQFFGPGTRLTVL.

This chain links TRBV7-9 with TRBJ1-2, with D uncertain. V was trimmed by 1 base and J by 4 bases, leaving 7 bases between them. The CDR3 totals 13 residues. CDR1 is SEHNR and CDR2 is FQNEAQ in the germline V gene (reference sequence). The CDR3 reads CASSLDTIYGYTF. CDR3 nucleotide sequence: TGTGCCAGCAGCTTAGACACCATCTATGGCTACACCTTC. Filled out from reference TRBV7-9 and TRBJ1-2, the complete variable domain reads DTGVSQNPRHKITKRGQNVTFRCDPISEHNRLYWYRQTLGQGPEFLTYFQNEAQLEKSRLLSDRFSAERPKGSFSTLEIQRTEQGDSAMYLCASSLDTIYGYTFGSGTRLTVV.

The chain employs TRBV20-1 and TRBJ2-5; 10 bases fit TRBD2. V was pared by 4 bases and J by 5 bases, with 7 bases of the junction left unmatched. Germline CDR1 is DFQATT and CDR2 is SNEGSKA (reference sequence). The CDR3 runs 14 residues. The CDR3 is CSAMETSGLETQYF. CDR3 DNA: TGCAGTGCTATGGAGACTAGCGGGCTGGAGACCCAGTACTTC.

This rearrangement joins TRBV20-1 to TRBJ2-3; TRBD2 matches at 15 bases. The CDR3 totals 18 residues. Germline V gene lookup returns CDR1 DFQATT and CDR2 SNEGSKA (reference sequence). With 0 bases clipped from V and 1 base from J, the junction kept 5 bases outside the gene matches. CDR3 coding DNA: TGCAGTGCTAGAGACTCGGGACTAGCGGGAGGTGGCACAGATACGCAGTATTTT. It specifies CSARDSGLAGGGTDTQYF.

This rearrangement joins TRBV19 to TRBJ1-5; maybe TRBD1 (5 bases). V gave up 3 bases and J gave up 3 bases, with 9 bases separating them. There are 14 residues in the CDR3. Germline CDR1 and CDR2: LNHDA and SQIVND (reference sequence). The CDR3 reads CASSMEGYNQPQHF. The CDR3 nucleotides are TGTGCCAGTAGTATGGAGGGGTACAATCAGCCCCAGCATTTT.

This clonotype was counted between two and nine times. The chain couples TRBV7-2 to TRBJ2-5; TRBD2 aligns across 12 bases. J lost 3 bases, V lost 8 bases, and 7 bases had no gene match. CDR1 and CDR2 (germline): SGHTA, FQGNSA. The CDR3 sequence is 15 residues long. The CDR3 loop reads CASLLAGGQEETQYF. As DNA, the CDR3 is TGTGCCAGCCTTCTAGCGGGAGGGCAAGAAGAGACCCAGTACTTC.

The rearrangement links TRBV7-6 to TRBJ2-2; tentatively, D is TRBD1 or TRBD2 (5 bases each). Germline V gene data show CDR1 as SGHVS and CDR2 as FNYEAQ. The CDR3 sequence is 15 residues long. The ends were cut back, 0 bases at V and 5 bases at J, with 10 bases in the middle. CDR3 sequence: CASSLALGETGELFF. In nucleotides, the CDR3 is TGTGCCAGCAGCTTAGCGCTGGGGGAAACCGGGGAGCTGTTTTTT. Full variable domain (rest looked up from reference TRBV7-6 and TRBJ2-2): GAGVSQSPRYKVTKRGQDVALRCDPISGHVSLYWYRQALGQGPEFLTYFNYEAQQDKSGLPNDRFSAERPEGSISTLTIQRTEQRDSAMYRCASSLALGETGELFFGEGSRLTVL.

The rearrangement links TRBV24-1 to TRBJ2-1; no clear D. This CDR3 region has 12 residues. The ends were cut back, 5 bases at V and 0 bases at J, with 1 base in the middle. From germline, CDR1 is KGHDR and CDR2 SFDVKD. CDR3 region: CATSVSYNEQFF. The CDR3, as DNA: TGTGCCACCAGTGTCTCCTACAATGAGCAGTTCTTC.

In its sample, this clonotype was seen once. The rearrangement joins TRBV4-2 to TRBJ2-5; D not resolved. The CDR3 totals 13 residues. The V end lost 0 bases, the J end lost 1 base, and 3 bases lay between the germline ends. Germline values: CDR1 LGHNA, CDR2 YNFKEQ. This chain's CDR3 is CASSQESQETQYF. Here the CDR3 DNA reads TGTGCCAGCAGCCAAGAGAGCCAAGAGACCCAGTACTTC.

This clonotype showed up just a few times. The rearrangement uses TRBV20-1 and TRBJ2-1, with 9 bases that match TRBD2. CDR1 is DFQATT and CDR2 is SNEGSKA in the germline V gene (reference sequence). V was pared by 7 bases and J by 7 bases, with 8 bases of the junction left unmatched. The CDR3 has 13 amino acids. The DNA for the CDR3 is TGCAGTGTAAGCGGGAGGACCTTGAATGAGCAGTTCTTC. Amino acid sequence: CSVSGRTLNEQFF.

This chain joins TRBV11-1 and TRBJ2-2; possible D gene TRBD1, 6 bases. The CDR3 spans 17 residues. Germline-derived CDR1 and CDR2 are SGHAT and FQDESV (reference sequence). The V and J ends lost 5 bases and 0 bases respectively, with 16 bases between them. The CDR3 coding sequence is TGTGCCAGCAGCGCGACAGGCGGCGGAGCGAACACCGGGGAGCTGTTTTTT. This gives the protein CASSATGGGANTGELFF.

The J gene is TRBJ2-2, the V gene TRBV27; 10 positions match TRBD2. V lost 7 bases, J lost 3 bases, and 17 bases stayed unmatched. Germline CDR1 MNHEY, CDR2 SMNVEV (reference sequence). The CDR3 totals 19 residues. CDR3 in amino acids: CASMGLAGGPGTYTGELFF. In nucleotides, the CDR3 is TGTGCCAGCATGGGTTTAGCGGGAGGTCCAGGCACCTACACCGGGGAGCTGTTTTTT.

This chain joins TRBV23-1 and TRBJ2-5; TRBD1 might be the D (5 bases). TRBV23-1 carries the ORF label, with uncertain function. V was cut by 0 bases and J by 7 bases, with 15 bases left in between. The CDR3 totals 15 residues. The CDR3 sequence is CASSQSQGSVLTQYF. The CDR3 DNA reads TGCGCCAGCAGTCAATCTCAGGGAAGCGTGTTGACCCAGTACTTC.

This chain uses TRBV7-2 with TRBJ2-5; 8 positions match TRBD1. Germline trimming cut 5 bases from V and 2 bases from J; bases unmatched to any gene: 7. Germline V gene data show CDR1 as SGHTA and CDR2 as FQGNSA. The CDR3 loop spans 15 amino acids. The CDR3 region is CASSPDRVGQETQYF. Written as DNA, the CDR3 is TGTGCCAGCAGCCCGGACAGGGTAGGACAAGAGACCCAGTACTTC. The full variable domain, in which reference TRBV7-2 and TRBJ2-5 provide the parts outside the CDR3, is GAGVSQSPSNKVTEKGKDVELRCDPISGHTALYWYRQSLGQGLEFLIYFQGNSAPDKSGLPSDRFSAERTGGSVSTLTIQRTQQEDSAVYLCASSPDRVGQETQYFGPGTRLLVL.

The chain uses TRBV4-3 and TRBJ2-5; D call uncertain. CDR3 length equals 15 residues. V lost 2 bases and J lost 1, with 11 bases in between. The germline V gene has CDR1 LGHNA and CDR2 YSLEER. CDR3 coding DNA: TGCGCCAGCAGCCAACAGACAAACCTCCAAGAGACCCAGTACTTC. This codes for CASSQQTNLQETQYF.